The 5 T cell receptor beta chains below were found in one sample sequenced in a study of blood T cell repertoires in COVID-19. Profiled with immunoSEQ multiplex PCR; TCRdb holds only in-frame clones, not every one. In the table there are fewer than 150,000 clones, under 85% of which are singletons. The specimen was PBMCs or T cells enriched from blood (not recorded which). Receptor source: a man aged 25-40 years who had recovered from COVID-19.

The CDR3 DNA reads as TGTGCCAGCAGCCCGACGGGTACAGGCTATATCACCGGGGAGCTGTTTTTT. Residues: CASSPTGTGYITGELFF. This sequence joins TRBV7-9 and TRBJ2-2, with D possibly matching TRBD1 (5 bases). CDR1 is SEHNR, CDR2 FQNEAQ, per germline (reference sequence). The CDR3 extends over 17 amino acids. Trimming removed 5 bases from V and 4 bases from J, with 20 bases in between.

This chain uses TRBV9 with TRBJ1-1; D might be TRBD1 (5 bases). CDR3 size: 16 residues. CDR1 and CDR2 from the germline V gene are SGDLS and YYNGEE. The V gene lost 0 bases and the J gene lost 0 bases, with 12 bases spanning the gap. CDR3: CASSVGQGGLNTEAFF. CDR3 sequence (DNA): TGTGCCAGCAGCGTAGGGCAGGGAGGACTGAACACTGAAGCTTTCTTT.

The chain links TRBV14 to TRBJ2-4; tentative D call: TRBD2 (7 bases). Looked up from germline, CDR1 is SGHDN and CDR2 is FVKESK. The CDR3 covers 14 residues. Trimming took off 4 bases at V and 6 bases at J, with 13 bases between the two ends. Here the CDR3 reads CASSLPGEGNIQYF. The CDR3 DNA reads as TGTGCCAGCAGCCTCCCAGGGGAGGGAAACATTCAGTACTTC. The variable domain in full, with the rest retrieved from reference TRBV14 and TRBJ2-4, is EAGVTQFPSHSVIEKGQTVTLRCDPISGHDNLYWYRRVMGKEIKFLLHFVKESKQDESGMPNNRFLAERTGGTYSTLKVQPAELEDSGVYFCASSLPGEGNIQYFGAGTRLSVL.

V and J are TRBV2 and TRBJ1-1; 8 nucleotides line up with TRBD1. V lost 8 bases to trimming and J lost 5 bases; unmatched junction nucleotides: 4. The germline gives CDR1 SNHLY, CDR2 FYNNEI. The CDR3 consists of 12 residues. The CDR3 region has the DNA TGTGCCAGCCAGACAGGGGAGACTGAAGCTTTCTTT. It encodes CASQTGETEAFF.

This chain joins TRBV3-1 (or the pseudogene TRBV3-2) and TRBJ1-3, with 7 bases matching TRBD1. Trimming took 7 bases from V and 0 from J; bases not matched to a gene: 9. The CDR3 has 16 residues. Germline lookup yields CDR1 LGHDT and CDR2 YNNKEL (reference sequence). This chain's CDR3 is CASTRQGGFSGNTIYF. The DNA of the CDR3 is TGTGCCAGCACCCGACAGGGTGGCTTCTCTGGAAACACCATATATTTT.